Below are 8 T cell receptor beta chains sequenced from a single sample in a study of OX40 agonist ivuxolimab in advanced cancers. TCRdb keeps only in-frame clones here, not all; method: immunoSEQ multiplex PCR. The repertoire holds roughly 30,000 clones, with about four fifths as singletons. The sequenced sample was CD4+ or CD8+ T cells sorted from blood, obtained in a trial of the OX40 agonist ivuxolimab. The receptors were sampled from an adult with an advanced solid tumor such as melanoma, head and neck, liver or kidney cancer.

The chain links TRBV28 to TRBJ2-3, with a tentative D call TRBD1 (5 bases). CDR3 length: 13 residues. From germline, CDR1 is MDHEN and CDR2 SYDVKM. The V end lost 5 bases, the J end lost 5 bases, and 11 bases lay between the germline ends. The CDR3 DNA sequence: TGTGCCAGCAGTCCCCCCCAGGGAGATACGCAGTATTTT. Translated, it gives CASSPPQGDTQYF.

CDR3 DNA: TGTGCCAGCAGCGTAGCAGGGGGCGGACAGCCCCAGCATTTT. Amino acid sequence: CASSVAGGGQPQHF. The chain recombines TRBV9 with TRBJ1-5, with 8 bases aligning to TRBD1. Looked up from germline, CDR1 is SGDLS and CDR2 is YYNGEE. CDR3 size: 14 residues. With V trimmed by 0 bases and J by 7 bases, 3 bases remained unmatched.

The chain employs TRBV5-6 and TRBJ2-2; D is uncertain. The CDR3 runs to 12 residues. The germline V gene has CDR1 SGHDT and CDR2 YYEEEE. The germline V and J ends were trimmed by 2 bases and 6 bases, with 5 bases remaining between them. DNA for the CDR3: TGTGCCAGCAGCTTAGGGTCCGGGGAGCTGTTTTTT. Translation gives CASSLGSGELFF.

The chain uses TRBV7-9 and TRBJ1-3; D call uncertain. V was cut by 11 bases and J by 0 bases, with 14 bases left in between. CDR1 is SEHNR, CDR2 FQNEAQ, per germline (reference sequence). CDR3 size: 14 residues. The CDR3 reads CAAQSGSSGNTIYF. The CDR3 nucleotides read TGTGCCGCCCAGAGCGGGTCCTCTGGAAACACCATATATTTT.

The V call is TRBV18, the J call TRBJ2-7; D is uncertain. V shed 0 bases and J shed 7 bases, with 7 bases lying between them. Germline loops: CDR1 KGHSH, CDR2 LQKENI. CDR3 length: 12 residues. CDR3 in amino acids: CASSPPLGEQYF. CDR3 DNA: TGTGCCAGCTCACCACCTTTGGGGGAGCAGTACTTC.

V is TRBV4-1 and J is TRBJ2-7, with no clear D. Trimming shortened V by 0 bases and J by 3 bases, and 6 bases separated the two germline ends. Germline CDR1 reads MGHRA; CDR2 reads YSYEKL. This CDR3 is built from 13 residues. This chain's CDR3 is CASSQDSFYEQYF. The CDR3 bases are TGCGCCAGCAGCCAAGATTCGTTCTACGAGCAGTACTTC.

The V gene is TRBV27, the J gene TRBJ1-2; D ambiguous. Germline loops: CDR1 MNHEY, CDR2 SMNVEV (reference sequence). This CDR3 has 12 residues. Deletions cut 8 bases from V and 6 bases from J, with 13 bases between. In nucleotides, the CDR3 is TGTGCCAGCTCCTTCCGGAGAGATGGCTACACCTTC. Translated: CASSFRRDGYTF.

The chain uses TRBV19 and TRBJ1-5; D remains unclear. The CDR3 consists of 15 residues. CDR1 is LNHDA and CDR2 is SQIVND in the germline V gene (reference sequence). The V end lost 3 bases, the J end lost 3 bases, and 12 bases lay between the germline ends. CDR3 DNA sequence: TGTGCCAGTAGTATCCCCTGGACCACCAATCAGCCCCAGCATTTT. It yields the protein CASSIPWTTNQPQHF.